A selection of T cell receptor beta chains follows, all from one sample in a study of blood T cell repertoires in COVID-19. Only in-frame clones appear in the TCRdb table, and some are missing; sequencing was by immunoSEQ multiplex PCR. This table holds about 310,000 clones, 90% found once. Sequences were obtained from peripheral blood. Every receptor here comes from a woman aged 40 to 50 with COVID-19, enrolled during active disease. CDR3s include the opening cysteine and the closing phenylalanine or tryptophan. The order of the fields is clone size, D gene, J gene, V gene, CDR3 DNA, CDR3 protein. The D gene is left open where the match is weak. Size tells how often a clone was seen (once, few, many) or the class of an expanded clone, and some rows leave it out.

size: -
D: -
J: TRBJ1-4
V: TRBV28
DNA: TGTGCCAGCAGTAACATGGGAGAAGAAAAACTGTTTTTT
CDR3: CASSNMGEEKLFF

size: once
D: -
J: TRBJ1-4
V: TRBV3-1/TRBV3-2
DNA: TGTGCCAGCAGCCCCTTTAACAGGGAAGAAGGAAAACTGTTTTTT
CDR3: CASSPFNREEGKLFF

size: -
D: -
J: TRBJ1-2
V: TRBV19
DNA: TGTGCCAGTAGTATAATAGGGGTCGGCTACACCTTC
CDR3: CASSIIGVGYTF

size: -
D: -
J: TRBJ1-2
V: TRBV28
DNA: TGTGCCAGCAGCTGGGGCACGGGTGGCTACACCTTC
CDR3: CASSWGTGGYTF

size: -
D: -
J: TRBJ1-2
V: TRBV30
DNA: TGTGCCTGGAGTGTAAGGGGCAGACAGAGCTCTTATGGCTACACCTTC
CDR3: CAWSVRGRQSSYGYTF

size: -
D: -
J: TRBJ2-5
V: TRBV24-1
DNA: TGTGCCACCAGTATAGACAGCACGCAAGAGACCCAGTACTTC
CDR3: CATSIDSTQETQYF

size: -
D: TRBD2
J: TRBJ2-7
V: TRBV7-3
DNA: TGTGCCAGCAGCTTAACAGCGGGGGGGCAATACCCCCTTTACGAGCAGTACTTC
CDR3: CASSLTAGGQYPLYEQYF

size: -
D: TRBD2
J: TRBJ2-3
V: TRBV6-4
DNA: TGTGCCAGCAGTCTAGCGGGGGGTGGCACAGATACGCAGTATTTT
CDR3: CASSLAGGGTDTQYF

size: -
D: TRBD1
J: TRBJ1-5
V: TRBV7-9
DNA: TGTGCCAGCAGCCCGGACAGGAGTGGTCAGCCCCAGCATTTT
CDR3: CASSPDRSGQPQHF

size: -
D: -
J: TRBJ1-1
V: TRBV27
DNA: TGTGCCAGCAGTCCCGGACGGGGGGTGAACACTGAAGCTTTCTTT
CDR3: CASSPGRGVNTEAFF

size: -
D: -
J: TRBJ2-1
V: TRBV6-5
DNA: TGTGCCAGCAGTTACGGGAGGGGGACGCTGTACAATGAGCAGTTCTTC
CDR3: CASSYGRGTLYNEQFF

size: -
D: -
J: TRBJ1-2
V: TRBV7-9
DNA: TGTGCCAGCAGCTTAAGGGGCGACGTCCCCTATGGCTACACCTTC
CDR3: CASSLRGDVPYGYTF

size: -
D: -
J: TRBJ1-1
V: TRBV6-5
DNA: TGTGCCAGCAGTTACTCGGCAGGCTCCAACACTGAAGCTTTCTTT
CDR3: CASSYSAGSNTEAFF

size: -
D: TRBD2
J: TRBJ2-3
V: TRBV7-2
DNA: TGTGCCAGCAGCGTCACTAGCGGGGGGTCGGGGCCAGATACGCAGTATTTT
CDR3: CASSVTSGGSGPDTQYF

size: -
D: TRBD2
J: TRBJ2-3
V: TRBV5-6
DNA: TGTGCCAGCAGCTTGAGCGGGAGGGGAACAGATACGCAGTATTTT
CDR3: CASSLSGRGTDTQYF

size: -
D: TRBD1
J: TRBJ1-6
V: TRBV28
DNA: TGTGCCAGCAGTCGACAGGGGGCTAAGAGGTCACCCCTCCACTTT
CDR3: CASSRQGAKRSPLHF

size: -
D: -
J: TRBJ2-1
V: TRBV7-9
DNA: TGTGCCAGCAGCTTAGGGGACACCGGGCGAGTAATGGATGAGCAGTTCTTC
CDR3: CASSLGDTGRVMDEQFF

size: -
D: TRBD1
J: TRBJ1-4
V: TRBV7-3
DNA: TGTGCCAGCAGCTTATCAGGGGGCGGAGGTGAAAAACTGTTTTTT
CDR3: CASSLSGGGGEKLFF

size: -
D: -
J: TRBJ2-7
V: TRBV28
DNA: TGTGCCAGCAGTTTACTCCACACCGAGCAGTACTTC
CDR3: CASSLLHTEQYF

size: -
D: -
J: TRBJ2-2
V: TRBV7-9
DNA: TGTGCCAGCAGCTTAGACACCGCCGGGGAGCTGTTTTTT
CDR3: CASSLDTAGELFF

size: -
D: TRBD1
J: TRBJ2-3
V: TRBV19
DNA: TGTGCCAGTAGTATCGACAGGGTACGGCGCCGGGGCGATACGCAGTATTTT
CDR3: CASSIDRVRRRGDTQYF

size: -
D: -
J: TRBJ2-1
V: TRBV7-9
DNA: TGTGCCAGCAGCTTACCGGGAGACGGTGAGCAGTTCTTC
CDR3: CASSLPGDGEQFF

size: few
D: TRBD1
J: TRBJ1-4
V: TRBV10-3
DNA: TGTGCCATCAGTGACGGGACAGGGGCTGAAAAACTGTTTTTT
CDR3: CAISDGTGAEKLFF

size: -
D: TRBD2
J: TRBJ2-1
V: TRBV5-4
DNA: TGTGCCAGCAGCTTGGGGGTGGGACTAGCGGGAGGATTGGGTGAGCAGTTCTTC
CDR3: CASSLGVGLAGGLGEQFF

size: -
D: -
J: TRBJ1-5
V: TRBV12-3/TRBV12-4
DNA: TGTGCCAGCAGGAGGACTGTGGAGCCCCAGCATTTT
CDR3: CASRRTVEPQHF

size: -
D: TRBD1
J: TRBJ2-7
V: TRBV10-3
DNA: TGTGCCATCAGTGAGCCGGGACAGGGATCCCACGAGCAGTACTTC
CDR3: CAISEPGQGSHEQYF

size: -
D: TRBD1
J: TRBJ1-3
V: TRBV28
DNA: TGTGCCAGCAGACGACAGGGAGTTGTCTCTGGAAACACCATATATTTT
CDR3: CASRRQGVVSGNTIYF

size: -
D: -
J: TRBJ1-2
V: TRBV7-2
DNA: TGTGCCAGCAGCACGTGGACTAGCACGCGGGGCTACACCTTC
CDR3: CASSTWTSTRGYTF

size: -
D: -
J: TRBJ1-2
V: TRBV28
DNA: TGTGCCACCGATCCCAAGGCGCAGGGTAGGGATGGCTACACCTTC
CDR3: CATDPKAQGRDGYTF

size: -
D: -
J: TRBJ2-1
V: TRBV18
DNA: TGTGCCAGCTCACAACTTGACTCCTACAATGAGCAGTTCTTC
CDR3: CASSQLDSYNEQFF

size: -
D: -
J: TRBJ2-6
V: TRBV5-1
DNA: TGCGCCAGCAGGCCCCAGGGGATTGCTGGGGCCAACGTCCTGACTTTC
CDR3: CASRPQGIAGANVLTF

size: -
D: -
J: TRBJ2-7
V: TRBV27
DNA: TGTGCCAGCAGTTCTGGCAGAACCTACGAGCAGTACTTC
CDR3: CASSSGRTYEQYF

size: -
D: -
J: TRBJ1-2
V: TRBV20-1
DNA: TGCAGTGCGTTTGGGGGGTATGGCTACACCTTC
CDR3: CSAFGGYGYTF

size: once
D: TRBD1
J: TRBJ1-5
V: TRBV4-1
DNA: TGCGCCAGCAGCTTCAATCCGGACAGGGGTAGCAATCAGCCCCAGCATTTT
CDR3: CASSFNPDRGSNQPQHF

size: -
D: -
J: TRBJ1-4
V: TRBV5-1
DNA: TGCGCCAGCAGCCCCATGACTAATGAAAAACTGTTTTTT
CDR3: CASSPMTNEKLFF

size: -
D: TRBD1
J: TRBJ2-1
V: TRBV7-6
DNA: TGTGCCAGCACCTTGGGGACAGGGGAGTACAATGAGCAGTTCTTC
CDR3: CASTLGTGEYNEQFF

size: -
D: -
J: TRBJ1-4
V: TRBV18
DNA: TGTGCCAGCTCACAATACGGGACCGGAGGGGAAAAACTGTTTTTT
CDR3: CASSQYGTGGEKLFF

size: -
D: -
J: TRBJ2-3
V: TRBV28
DNA: TGTGCCAGCAGCCCACCCCCGGGATCCTCACAGATAGGGCAGTATTTT
CDR3: CASSPPPGSSQIGQYF

size: -
D: TRBD2
J: TRBJ2-2
V: TRBV15
DNA: TGTGCCACCGGGACTAGAAACACCGGGGAGCTGTTTTTT
CDR3: CATGTRNTGELFF

size: many
D: TRBD1
J: TRBJ1-4
V: TRBV27
DNA: TGTGCCAGCAGTTGGGACAGTTCTAATGAAAAACTGTTTTTT
CDR3: CASSWDSSNEKLFF

size: -
D: TRBD2
J: TRBJ2-7
V: TRBV6-5
DNA: TGTGCCAGCAGGGGCGGGGGGTACTCCTACGAGCAGTACTTC
CDR3: CASRGGGYSYEQYF

size: -
D: TRBD1
J: TRBJ1-1
V: TRBV6-5
DNA: TGTGCCAGCAGTTGGACAGGGTTTGAAGCTTTCTTT
CDR3: CASSWTGFEAFF

size: -
D: TRBD1
J: TRBJ2-3
V: TRBV24-1
DNA: TGTGCCACCAGTGATTTTGGACAGGGTATCACAGATACGCAGTATTTT
CDR3: CATSDFGQGITDTQYF

size: -
D: -
J: TRBJ1-6
V: TRBV4-2
DNA: TGTGCCAGCAGCCAAGATCGGAGAAGGGAGTCACCCCTCCACTTT
CDR3: CASSQDRRRESPLHF

size: -
D: TRBD2
J: TRBJ2-5
V: TRBV7-2
DNA: TGTGCCAGCAGCGTTAGCACTAGCGGGGGGACTCAAGAGACCCAGTACTTC
CDR3: CASSVSTSGGTQETQYF

size: -
D: TRBD1
J: TRBJ2-2
V: TRBV24-1
DNA: TGTGCCACCAGTGATTTGGGGGGACAGGGACCGGCCGGGGAGCTGTTTTTT
CDR3: CATSDLGGQGPAGELFF